A selection of T cell receptor beta chains follows, all from one sample in a study of blood T cell repertoires in COVID-19. Sequencing was performed with immunoSEQ multiplex PCR; in TCRdb, only in-frame clones are kept and a portion is missing. The sample comprises around 300,000 clones, 85% to 90% of which are singletons, and approximately 4% rests with the top ten. The sample consisted of peripheral blood. These receptors all stem from a woman between 50 and 59 years old with active or convalescent COVID-19. CDR3s include the opening cysteine and the closing phenylalanine or tryptophan. The D gene is left open where the match is weak. Only part of the rows carry a size: once, few, many, or a class if the clone is expanded.

TGTGCCTCTCGGACAAACGCCAATGAGCAGTTCTTC CASRTNANEQFF TRBJ2-1 TRBV30 - -
TGTGCCAGCAGCGGAAGACTAGCAGCTCGGCAGTACTTC CASSGRLAARQYF TRBJ2-7 TRBV5-4 TRBD2 -
TGTGCCAGCTCACTAGGACAGGGGGCGTACACTGAAGCTTTCTTT CASSLGQGAYTEAFF TRBJ1-1 TRBV18 TRBD1 -
TGTGCCTGGAGCTCCGGGACAGGGAGGACAGAGACCCAGTACTTC CAWSSGTGRTETQYF TRBJ2-5 TRBV30 TRBD1 once
TGTGCCAGCAGCTTCGGACAGTACGAGCAGTACTTC CASSFGQYEQYF TRBJ2-7 TRBV13 - -
TGTGCCAGCACCCGGACTAGCGGCGGCGAGCAGTACTTC CASTRTSGGEQYF TRBJ2-7 TRBV12-3/TRBV12-4 TRBD2 -
TGTGCCAGTAGTACAGGGACTGGGGCCAACGTCCTGACTTTC CASSTGTGANVLTF TRBJ2-6 TRBV19 - -
TGTGCCAGCAGCCACATGGGGGGCGAGCAGTACTTC CASSHMGGEQYF TRBJ2-7 TRBV7-6 - -
TGCAGTGCTACAGGGTCAAATGGCTACACCTTC CSATGSNGYTF TRBJ1-2 TRBV20-1 - -
TGTGCCAGCAGTTTTCCTACTGTAGGGGGACACTCTACGAAGCAGTACTTC CASSFPTVGGHSTKQYF TRBJ2-7 TRBV28 - -
TGCAGCGTTGTAGGAGGAAGGGTGAACACTGAAGCTTTCTTT CSVVGGRVNTEAFF TRBJ1-1 TRBV29-1 - -
TGTGCCAGTAGTAGGACTGGCCCCACAGATACGCAGTATTTT CASSRTGPTDTQYF TRBJ2-3 TRBV19 - once
TGTGCCAGCTCACCGTTAAGACAGGTCTATGGCTACACCTTC CASSPLRQVYGYTF TRBJ1-2 TRBV18 - -
TGTGCCAGCAGTTTGACAGTCAATCAGCCCCAGCATTTT CASSLTVNQPQHF TRBJ1-5 TRBV6-5 - many
TGTGCCAGCACTGAACTTATGGCTAGCGGGACCTACGAGCAGTACTTC CASTELMASGTYEQYF TRBJ2-7 TRBV2 TRBD2 few
TGTGCCAGCAGCCCTGGGAGCTTTGCCGGGGAGCTGTTTTTT CASSPGSFAGELFF TRBJ2-2 TRBV3-1/TRBV3-2 - -
TGTGCCAGCAGTCGGGACATAAAGAACACTGAAGCTTTCTTT CASSRDIKNTEAFF TRBJ1-1 TRBV25-1 - -
TGTGCCACCAGCAGAGACCCTATTAGTGGCAATCAGCCCCAGCATTTT CATSRDPISGNQPQHF TRBJ1-5 TRBV15 - -
TGTGCCAGCAGAGCGACTCTTTTGAGCAATCAGCCCCAGCATTTT CASRATLLSNQPQHF TRBJ1-5 TRBV28 - -
TGTGCCAGCAGTCTAGACAGCTTCTACGAGCAGTACTTC CASSLDSFYEQYF TRBJ2-7 TRBV6-5 - -
TGTGCCAGCAGTGGGAACAGGTTAACCTCCTACGAGCAGTACTTC CASSGNRLTSYEQYF TRBJ2-7 TRBV27 - -
TGTGCCAGTAGTCCGACAGGGGTGTATAATTCACCCCTCCACTTT CASSPTGVYNSPLHF TRBJ1-6 TRBV19 TRBD1 -
TGTGCCAGCTCACCCCCAGGGGGCGCGCAAGGGACCCAGTACTTC CASSPPGGAQGTQYF TRBJ2-5 TRBV18 TRBD1 once
TGTGCCAGTCGAGACAGGGGGCGTGAGTATGGCTACACCTTC CASRDRGREYGYTF TRBJ1-2 TRBV19 TRBD1 -
TGTGCCAGCAGCTTGGCAGGCTCTGGGGCCAACGTCCTGACTTTC CASSLAGSGANVLTF TRBJ2-6 TRBV5-5 - -
TGTGCCAGCAGCGCCGGGACAGGGGGATCCGCCGGGGAGCTGTTTTTT CASSAGTGGSAGELFF TRBJ2-2 TRBV9 TRBD1 -
TGTGCCAGCAGCCAAGAGGCCGGGTGGAACACTGAAGCTTTCTTT CASSQEAGWNTEAFF TRBJ1-1 TRBV3-1/TRBV3-2 - -
TGTGCCAGCAGCCCTCAGGGACTAGCCGACACCCTTTTCTACGAGCAGTACTTC CASSPQGLADTLFYEQYF TRBJ2-7 TRBV9 TRBD2 -
TGTGCCTGGAGCCTCGACAGCAATTCCTACGAGCAGTACTTC CAWSLDSNSYEQYF TRBJ2-7 TRBV30 - -
TGTGCCGGAACGGGACAGCTCTACGAGCAGTACTTC CAGTGQLYEQYF TRBJ2-7 TRBV24-1 TRBD1 -
TGTGCCAGTAGTATAAGGGACAGGGATAGCAATCAGCCCCAGCATTTT CASSIRDRDSNQPQHF TRBJ1-5 TRBV19 TRBD1 -
TGTGCCAGCACCTCGCGCACAGGTGCTAGCACAGATACGCAGTATTTT CASTSRTGASTDTQYF TRBJ2-3 TRBV7-2 - once
TGTGCCAGCAGTTACGGGGACAGGCAAGAAGCTTTCTTT CASSYGDRQEAFF TRBJ1-1 TRBV6-5 TRBD1 -